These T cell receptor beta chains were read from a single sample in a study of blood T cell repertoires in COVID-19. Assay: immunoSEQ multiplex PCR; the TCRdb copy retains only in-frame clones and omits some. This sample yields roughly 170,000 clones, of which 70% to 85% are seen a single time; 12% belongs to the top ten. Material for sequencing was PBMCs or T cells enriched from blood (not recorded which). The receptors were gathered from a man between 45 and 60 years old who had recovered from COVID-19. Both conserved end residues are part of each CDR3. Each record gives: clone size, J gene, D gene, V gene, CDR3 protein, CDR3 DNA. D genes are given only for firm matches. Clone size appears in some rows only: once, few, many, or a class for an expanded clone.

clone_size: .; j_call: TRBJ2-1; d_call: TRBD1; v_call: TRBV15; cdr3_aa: CATSRGVGGVDEQFF; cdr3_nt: TGTGCCACCAGCAGAGGCGTAGGGGGCGTGGATGAGCAGTTCTTC
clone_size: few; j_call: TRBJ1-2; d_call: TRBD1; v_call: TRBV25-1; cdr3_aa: CASSVFGTGENYGYTF; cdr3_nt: TGTGCCAGCAGTGTTTTTGGGACAGGGGAAAACTATGGCTACACCTTC
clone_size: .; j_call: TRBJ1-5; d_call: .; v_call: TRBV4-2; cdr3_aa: CASSEQGPQHF; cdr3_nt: TGTGCCAGCAGCGAACAGGGTCCCCAGCATTTT
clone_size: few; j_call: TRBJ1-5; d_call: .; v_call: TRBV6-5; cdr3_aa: CASSGNQPQHF; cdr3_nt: TGTGCCAGCAGCGGTAATCAGCCCCAGCATTTT
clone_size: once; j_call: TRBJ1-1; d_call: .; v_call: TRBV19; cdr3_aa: CASSILGSRANTEAFF; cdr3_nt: TGTGCCAGTAGTATCCTAGGTTCCAGGGCGAACACTGAAGCTTTCTTT
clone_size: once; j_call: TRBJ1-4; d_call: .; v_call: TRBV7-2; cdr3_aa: CASSLDWGGKNEKLFF; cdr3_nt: TGTGCCAGCAGCTTAGACTGGGGCGGGAAAAATGAAAAACTGTTTTTT
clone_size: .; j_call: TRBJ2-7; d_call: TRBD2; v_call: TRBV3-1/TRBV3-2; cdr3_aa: CASSRQGTSGGEQYF; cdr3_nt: TGTGCCAGCAGCCGCCAAGGGACTAGCGGAGGCGAGCAGTACTTC
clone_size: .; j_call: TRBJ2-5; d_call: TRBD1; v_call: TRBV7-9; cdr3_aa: CASSRITGGQETQYF; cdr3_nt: TGTGCCAGCAGCCGCATTACAGGGGGCCAAGAGACCCAGTACTTC
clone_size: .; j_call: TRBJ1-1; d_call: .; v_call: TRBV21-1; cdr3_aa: CASAHTEAFF; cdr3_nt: TGTGCCAGCGCGCACACTGAAGCTTTCTTT
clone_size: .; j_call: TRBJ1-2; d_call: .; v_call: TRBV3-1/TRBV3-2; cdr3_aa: CASSQEGAVRGGYTF; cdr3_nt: TGTGCCAGCAGCCAAGAAGGGGCGGTCAGGGGAGGCTACACCTTC
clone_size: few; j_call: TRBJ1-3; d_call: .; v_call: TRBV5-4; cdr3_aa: CASSPDGFSGNTIYF; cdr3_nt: TGTGCCAGCAGCCCTGACGGGTTCTCTGGAAACACCATATATTTT
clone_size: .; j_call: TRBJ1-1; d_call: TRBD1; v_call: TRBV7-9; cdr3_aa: CATQQGARTEAFF; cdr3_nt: TGTGCCACCCAACAGGGGGCGCGTACTGAAGCTTTCTTT
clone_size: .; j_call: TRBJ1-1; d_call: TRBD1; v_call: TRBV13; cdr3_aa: CASSPKGQGFYTEAFF; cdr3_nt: TGTGCCAGCAGCCCAAAGGGACAGGGTTTTTACACTGAAGCTTTCTTT
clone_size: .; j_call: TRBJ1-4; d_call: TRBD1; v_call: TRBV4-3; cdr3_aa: CASSQHRTGREKLFF; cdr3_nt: TGCGCCAGCAGCCAACACCGGACAGGGAGAGAAAAACTGTTTTTT
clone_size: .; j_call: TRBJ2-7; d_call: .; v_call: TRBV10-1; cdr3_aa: CATEGRVDYEQYF; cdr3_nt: TGCGCCACCGAAGGCAGGGTCGACTACGAGCAGTACTTC
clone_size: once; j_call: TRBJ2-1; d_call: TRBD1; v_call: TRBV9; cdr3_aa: CASSVGVGQGVEQFF; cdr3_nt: TGTGCCAGCAGCGTAGGGGTTGGACAGGGGGTCGAGCAGTTCTTC
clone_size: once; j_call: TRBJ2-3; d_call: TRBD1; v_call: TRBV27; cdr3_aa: CASSPGWGQGADTQYF; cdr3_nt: TGTGCCAGCAGTCCAGGGTGGGGACAGGGGGCAGATACGCAGTATTTT
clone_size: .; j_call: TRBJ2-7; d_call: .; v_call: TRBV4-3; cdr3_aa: CASSPTTVLYEQYF; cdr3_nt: TGCGCCAGCTCCCCAACAACAGTTCTCTACGAGCAGTACTTC
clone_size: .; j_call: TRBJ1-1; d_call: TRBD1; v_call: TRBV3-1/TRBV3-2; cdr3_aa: CASSQDQWTGNTEAFF; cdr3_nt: TGTGCCAGCAGCCAAGATCAGTGGACAGGGAACACTGAAGCTTTCTTT
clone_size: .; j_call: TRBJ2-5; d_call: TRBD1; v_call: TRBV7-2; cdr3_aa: CASSRDRGYETQYF; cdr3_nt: TGTGCCAGCAGCCGGGACAGGGGGTATGAGACCCAGTACTTC
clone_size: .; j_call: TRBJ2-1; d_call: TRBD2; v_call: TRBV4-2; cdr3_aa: CASSQTAGGPHNEQFF; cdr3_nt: TGTGCCAGCAGCCAAACCGCGGGGGGGCCCCACAATGAGCAGTTCTTC
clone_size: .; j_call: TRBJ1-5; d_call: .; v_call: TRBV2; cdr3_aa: CASSWGGNNQPQHF; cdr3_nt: TGTGCCAGCTCCTGGGGGGGGAACAATCAGCCCCAGCATTTT
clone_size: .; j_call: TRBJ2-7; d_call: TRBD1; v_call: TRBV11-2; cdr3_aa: CASSIITGEAYEQYF; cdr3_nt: TGTGCCAGCAGCATAATTACAGGGGAAGCTTACGAGCAGTACTTC
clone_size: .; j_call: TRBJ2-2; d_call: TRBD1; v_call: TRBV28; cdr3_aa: CASSSRQGLPTGELFF; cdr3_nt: TGTGCCAGCAGTTCCCGACAGGGGCTTCCGACCGGGGAGCTGTTTTTT
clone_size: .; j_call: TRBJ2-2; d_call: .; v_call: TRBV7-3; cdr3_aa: CASRLGTQGPGELFF; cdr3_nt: TGTGCCAGCAGGTTGGGGACACAGGGACCCGGGGAGCTGTTTTTT
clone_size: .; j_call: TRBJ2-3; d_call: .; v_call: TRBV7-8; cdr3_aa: CASSPHGQGADTQYF; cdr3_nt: TGTGCCAGCAGCCCACATGGGCAGGGTGCAGATACGCAGTATTTT
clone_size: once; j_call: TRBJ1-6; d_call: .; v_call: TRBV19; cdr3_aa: CASRGGGKNSPLHF; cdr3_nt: TGTGCCAGTAGGGGCGGGGGGAAGAATTCACCCCTCCACTTT
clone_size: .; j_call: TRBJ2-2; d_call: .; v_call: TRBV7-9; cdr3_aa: CASTPAGNTGELFF; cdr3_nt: TGTGCCAGCACCCCAGCAGGGAACACCGGGGAGCTGTTTTTT
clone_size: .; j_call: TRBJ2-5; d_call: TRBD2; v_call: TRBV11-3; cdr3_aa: CASSLDARQRGGQETQYF; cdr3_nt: TGTGCCAGCAGCTTAGATGCCCGCCAGCGGGGGGGCCAAGAGACCCAGTACTTC
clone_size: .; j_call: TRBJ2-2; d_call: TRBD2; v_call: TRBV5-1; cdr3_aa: CASSLTGGTGELFF; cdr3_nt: TGCGCCAGCAGCTTGACGGGGGGCACCGGGGAGCTGTTTTTT
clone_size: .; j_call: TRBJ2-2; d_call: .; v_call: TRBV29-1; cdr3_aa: CSVGYRGTGELFF; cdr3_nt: TGCAGCGTCGGTTATAGGGGCACCGGGGAGCTGTTTTTT
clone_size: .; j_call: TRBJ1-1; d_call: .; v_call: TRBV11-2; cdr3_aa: CASSPWNTEAFF; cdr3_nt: TGTGCCAGCAGCCCGTGGAACACTGAAGCTTTCTTT
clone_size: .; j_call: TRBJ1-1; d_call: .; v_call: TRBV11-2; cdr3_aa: CASSFPPSGRRNTEAFF; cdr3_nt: TGTGCCAGCAGCTTTCCCCCCTCGGGGAGGAGAAACACTGAAGCTTTCTTT
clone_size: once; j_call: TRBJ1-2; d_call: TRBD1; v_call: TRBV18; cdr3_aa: CASSPTGAINYGYTF; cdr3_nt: TGTGCCAGCTCACCAACAGGGGCGATTAACTATGGCTACACCTTC
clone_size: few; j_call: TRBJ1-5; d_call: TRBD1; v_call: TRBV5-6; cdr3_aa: CASSLRPTGTGNQPQHF; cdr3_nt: TGTGCCAGCAGCCTACGCCCGACAGGGACGGGAAATCAGCCCCAGCATTTT
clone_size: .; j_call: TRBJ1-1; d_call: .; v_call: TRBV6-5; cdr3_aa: CASRLTGNTEAFF; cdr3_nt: TGTGCCAGCAGGCTTACAGGGAACACTGAAGCTTTCTTT
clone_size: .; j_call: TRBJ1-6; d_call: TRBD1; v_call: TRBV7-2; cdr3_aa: CASSLFQGEGSPLHF; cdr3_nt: TGTGCCAGCAGCCTCTTCCAGGGGGAAGGGTCACCCCTCCACTTT
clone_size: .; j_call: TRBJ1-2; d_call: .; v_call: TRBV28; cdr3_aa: CASSSPYGYTF; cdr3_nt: TGTGCCAGCAGCTCCCCTTATGGCTACACCTTC
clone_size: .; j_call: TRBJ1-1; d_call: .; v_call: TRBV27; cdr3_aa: CASSIRQSTEAFF; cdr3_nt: TGTGCCAGCAGTATTCGACAGTCCACTGAAGCTTTCTTT
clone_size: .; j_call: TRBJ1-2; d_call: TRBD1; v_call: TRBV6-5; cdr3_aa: CASRRDRGGGYTF; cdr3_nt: TGTGCCAGCAGGCGGGACAGGGGAGGCGGCTACACCTTC
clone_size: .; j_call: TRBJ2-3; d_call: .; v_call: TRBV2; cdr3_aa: CASGGIVTASTDTQYF; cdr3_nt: TGTGCCAGCGGCGGGATAGTGACCGCCAGCACAGATACGCAGTATTTT
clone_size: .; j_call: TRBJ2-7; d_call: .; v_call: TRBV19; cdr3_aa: CASSKTSSYEQYF; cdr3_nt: TGTGCCAGTAGTAAGACATCGTCCTACGAGCAGTACTTC
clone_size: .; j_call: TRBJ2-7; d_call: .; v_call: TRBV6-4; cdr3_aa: CAAAMARGEDGRNF; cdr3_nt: TGTGCGGCAGCGATGGCGAGGGGTGAAGATGGGAGGAACTTC